This record looks at one T cell receptor beta chain sequence and its context. The clone's antigen remains unknown. No quality values exist for individual bases; no much larger clone is one base distant. The immunoSEQ Assay, a bias-controlled multiplex PCR, was used to amplify TCRbeta CDR3 regions from genomic DNA. Under the source paper's analysis protocol: Nucleated cell counts per sample were estimated from amplification of reference gene primers within the assay. To quantify the absolute abundance of each unique TCRbeta CDR3 rearrangement, sequence reads were collapsed and filtered. Productive Simpson clonality was computed per sample as the square root of Simpson's diversity index over productive rearrangements. The clones in this table, taken by TCRdb from immuneACCESS, are in-frame only. Not every clone is retained; where verified, under half of the shortfall comes from an unresolved V gene, and the cause of the rest is unknown. V and J calls plus clone size are reproduced from that table; the DNA served to infer D and trimming. This sample comprises tens of thousands of clones, 75% to 95% of them detected only once. Jointly, the top ten make up approximately 2.5% of the sample.

Each collaborating institution followed its own protocols to collect whole blood in K2EDTA tubes. For TCRbeta analysis, collaborators shipped samples in one of three forms: frozen whole blood, isolated PBMCs, or DNA extracted from either of those sample types. The source of the sample is a study of blood T cell repertoires in COVID-19 (dated by TCRdb to the early 2020s). Some background on the complete study: Samples from collaborators originated in the United States, Italy and Spain and spanned both the acute and convalescent phases of COVID-19. The samples were drawn from the first 160 participants of the ongoing ImmuneRACE study and from 1,254 subjects provided by 6 global collaborators. Nearly every sample came with metadata listing a de-identified subject ID, COVID-19 status, age in years and sex. The prospective study material was composed of cDNA or gDNA derived from T cells, B-cell-depleted T cells, or PBMCs. The repertoires were released in a freely available public database intended as a resource for research on the immune response to SARS-CoV-2. HLA class I and class II types, where available, came from metadata supplied by the sample provider rather than from assay-based typing. Deeply sampled blood TCRbeta repertoires from subjects exposed to, actively infected with, or recovered from COVID-19 were included in the dataset. The research as a whole found: Clinical and demographic metadata were provided uncurated, with the amount varying by source and participant.

Taken from cysteine to phenylalanine, the CDR3 has 16 residues. The DNA shown is the 48-base CDR3, in frame from base 1. Trimming leaves V shorter by 4 bases and J shorter by 2 bases, with the junction holding 7 bases beyond the gene matches. For CDR1 and CDR2, the germline V gene lists MNHEY and SVGAGI. This receptor was obtained from a man in his 60s with acute or convalescent COVID-19. The rearranged segments are TRBV6-5 and TRBJ1-2, and 10 junctional nucleotides match TRBD1. Sequencing input: peripheral blood. The CDR3 corresponds to CASSSPDRGGNYGYTF. DNA sequence: TGTGCCAGCAGTTCACCGGACAGGGGGGGAAACTATGGCTACACCTTC.